Each of the 27 T cell receptor beta chains below was sequenced from the same sample in a study of technical replicates of blood from several donors. Some clones are missing from TCRdb's copy, which holds only in-frame ones; the method was immunoSEQ multiplex PCR. Of 95,000 to 100,000 clones listed, nearly 96% are singletons. The sequencing input was T cells isolated from PBMCs. Every receptor here comes from a human donor in good health.

This rearrangement joins TRBV11-3 to TRBJ2-1, with 11 bases identical to TRBD1. This CDR3 is built from 15 residues. CDR1 is SGHNT and CDR2 is YENEEA in the germline V gene. V trimming: 5 bases; J trimming: 10 bases; junction bases outside the gene matches: 10. For the CDR3, the DNA is TGTGCCAGCAGCCCCGGACAGGGGGCTGTGGACGAGCAGTTCTTC. This encodes CASSPGQGAVDEQFF.

CDR3 nucleotides: TGTGCCAGCAGCCGGCAGGGGAAGTTCTCATATGGCTACACCTTC. Protein product: CASSRQGKFSYGYTF. The rearrangement links TRBV27 to TRBJ1-2; a possible D gene is TRBD1 (6 bases). CDR1 MNHEY and CDR2 SMNVEV come from the germline V gene (reference sequence). The V end was cut by 6 bases, the J end by 5 bases, with 19 bases between. The CDR3 length is 15 residues.

This chain links TRBV28 with TRBJ2-7; TRBD2 matches 14 bases. The V and J ends lost 6 bases and 6 bases, in that order; junction bases with no gene match: 1. Germline V gene data show CDR1 as MDHEN and CDR2 as SYDVKM. This CDR3 is built from 13 residues. This CDR3 is CASRGTSGSEQYF. CDR3 DNA sequence: TGTGCCAGCAGGGGGACTAGCGGGAGCGAGCAGTACTTC.

This rearrangement joins TRBV4-1 to TRBJ1-2, with 9 bases that match TRBD1. This CDR3 is built from 15 residues. V shed 2 bases, J shed 3 bases, and the junction held 4 bases outside the gene matches. Looked up from germline, CDR1 is MGHRA and CDR2 is YSYEKL. CDR3 in amino acids: CASSQPTGGDYGYTF. The CDR3 nucleotides read TGCGCCAGCAGCCAACCGACAGGGGGTGACTATGGCTACACCTTC.

V gene TRBV7-2 combines with J gene TRBJ1-2; D may be TRBD1 (5 bases). The germline gives CDR1 SGHTA, CDR2 FQGNSA. With 3 bases removed from V and 1 base from J, the gap between germline ends came to 6 bases. The CDR3 is 13 residues long. This CDR3 reads CASSFRDNYGYTF. CDR3 coding DNA: TGTGCCAGCAGCTTCAGGGATAACTATGGCTACACCTTC.

The CDR3 here is CASSSRRDREGKLFF. The DNA for the CDR3 is TGTGCCAGCAGCTCTCGACGGGACAGGGAGGGAAAACTGTTTTTT. The V gene is TRBV7-2, the J gene TRBJ1-4, with TRBD1 matching 9 bases. The CDR3 length is 15 residues. Germline V gene data show CDR1 as SGHTA and CDR2 as FQGNSA. Trimming cost V 4 bases and J 10 bases; bases outside gene matches: 10.

The chain is built from TRBV5-4 and TRBJ1-1; 8 bases agree with TRBD1. There are 14 residues in the CDR3. The V segment lost 4 bases and the J segment 4 bases; nucleotides outside the gene matches: 6. Germline V CDR1 and CDR2: SGHNT, YYREEE (reference sequence). CDR3 loop: CASSQDGTGTEAFF. The DNA of the CDR3 is TGTGCCAGCAGCCAGGACGGGACAGGCACTGAAGCTTTCTTT. The whole variable domain, remainder taken from reference TRBV5-4 and TRBJ1-1, is ETGVTQSPTHLIKTRGQQVTLRCSSQSGHNTVSWYQQALGQGPQFIFQYYREEENGRGNFPPRFSGLQFPNYSSELNVNALELDDSALYLCASSQDGTGTEAFFGQGTRLTVV.

A single count supports this clone. The CDR3 DNA is TGTGCCAGCAGCTCCTTGACGGACAACTACGAGCAGTACTTC. It is translated as CASSSLTDNYEQYF. The J gene is TRBJ2-7, the V gene TRBV5-4, with TRBD1 as a possible D gene (5 bases). Germline V CDR1 and CDR2: SGHNT, YYREEE (reference sequence). Trimming took off 3 bases at V and 3 bases at J, with 13 bases between the two ends. The CDR3 is made up of 14 amino acids.

The chain employs TRBV25-1 and TRBJ2-1, with TRBD1 as a possible D gene (6 bases). CDR1 is MGHDK and CDR2 is SYGVNS in the germline V gene. The CDR3 consists of 13 residues. V lost 4 bases and J 7 bases, leaving 11 bases between the germline ends. CDR3 sequence reads: CASSGWGRNEQFF. DNA for the CDR3: TGTGCCAGCAGTGGTTGGGGGCGGAATGAGCAGTTCTTC. Together with reference TRBV25-1 and TRBJ2-1, the CDR3 gives the full variable domain: EADIYQTPRYLVIGTGKKITLECSQTMGHDKMYWYQQDPGMELHLIHYSYGVNSTEKGDLSSESTVSRIRTEHFPLTLESARPSHTSQYLCASSGWGRNEQFFGPGTRLTVL.

The gene calls are TRBV7-2 and TRBJ1-2; D is unresolved. The CDR3 has 16 amino acids. V gave up 4 bases and J gave up 8 bases, with 23 bases separating them. Germline-derived CDR1 and CDR2 are SGHTA and FQGNSA. The chain's CDR3 is CASSSHSWARSRGYTF. CDR3 in DNA: TGTGCCAGCAGCTCCCATTCGTGGGCGCGAAGTCGGGGCTACACCTTC.

The genes are TRBV13 and TRBJ2-1; TRBD2 matches at 12 bases. Trimming at V came to 5 bases and at J to 3 bases, leaving 11 bases not matched to a gene. Germline lookup yields CDR1 PRHDT and CDR2 FYEKMQ (reference sequence). CDR3 length equals 18 residues. The DNA for the CDR3 is TGTGCCAGCAGCACGGGACTAGCGGGCACTCCCATCTACAATGAGCAGTTCTTC. It codes for CASSTGLAGTPIYNEQFF.

The chain uses TRBV9 and TRBJ1-2; D call uncertain. The germline V and J ends were trimmed by 3 bases and 8 bases, with 8 bases remaining between them. CDR1 is SGDLS, CDR2 YYNGEE, per germline. The CDR3 runs 11 residues. CDR3 DNA sequence: TGTGCCAGCAGCGCACAATCCGGCTACACCTTC. This encodes CASSAQSGYTF.

This clone came up once. V and J are TRBV28 and TRBJ1-1; TRBD1 is a possible D gene (5 bases). Germline V gene lookup returns CDR1 MDHEN and CDR2 SYDVKM. This CDR3 spans 14 amino acids. V lost 5 bases, J lost 6 bases, and 16 bases lay in between. The CDR3 DNA sequence: TGTGCCAGCAGTCCATCAGGGTTTTTTGCTGAAGCTTTCTTT. Protein sequence: CASSPSGFFAEAFF.

The rearrangement links TRBV30 to TRBJ1-2; perhaps TRBD1 as D (5 bases). The V and J ends lost 1 base and 9 bases respectively, with 15 bases between them. Germline assignment: CDR1 GTSNPN and CDR2 SVGIG (reference sequence). This CDR3 has 13 amino acids. Written as DNA, the CDR3 is TGTGCCTGGAGTGCCTTGTCTCAGGGCAGCTACACCTTC. It encodes CAWSALSQGSYTF.

The genes are TRBV11-2 and TRBJ2-1, with 7 nucleotides matching TRBD2. Trimming took 1 base from V and 7 from J; bases not matched to a gene: 4. There are 14 residues in the CDR3. Germline CDR1 SGHAT, CDR2 FQNNGV. The DNA for the CDR3 is TGTGCCAGCAGCTTAGGCGGGAGTAGGAATGAGCAGTTCTTC. It codes for CASSLGGSRNEQFF.

This clone appeared a few times. This chain joins TRBV30 and TRBJ1-1; 8 bases map to TRBD1. CDR3 length: 16 amino acids. The ends lost 2 bases at V and 1 base at J; junction bases unmatched: 9. Germline CDR1 GTSNPN, CDR2 SVGIG (reference sequence). CDR3: CAWSPPRTGTNTEAFF. The CDR3, as DNA: TGTGCCTGGAGTCCCCCCCGGACAGGGACGAACACTGAAGCTTTCTTT.

The chain combines TRBV5-4 with TRBJ2-7; the D is unclear. The germline gives CDR1 SGHNT, CDR2 YYREEE (reference sequence). Trimming took off 0 bases at V and 0 bases at J, with 10 bases between the two ends. This CDR3 region has 15 residues. This CDR3 reads CASSLDPVSSYEQYF. As DNA, the CDR3 is TGTGCCAGCAGCTTGGATCCGGTTAGCTCCTACGAGCAGTACTTC.

V and J are TRBV5-4 and TRBJ2-2, with a possible D match to TRBD2 (5 bases). The germline gives CDR1 SGHNT, CDR2 YYREEE (reference sequence). CDR3 length: 15 amino acids. V dropped 0 bases and J dropped 4 bases, with 10 bases sitting between them. CDR3 sequence reads: CASSLGRGTTGELFF. The CDR3 coding sequence is TGTGCCAGCAGCTTGGGCCGGGGTACCACCGGGGAGCTGTTTTTT.

This chain links TRBV28 with TRBJ2-1; 12 bases match TRBD2. The J segment lost 6 bases and the V segment lost 6 bases, leaving 6 bases of the junction unmatched. The CDR3 runs 15 residues. Germline lookup yields CDR1 MDHEN and CDR2 SYDVKM. CDR3 nucleotides: TGTGCCAGCAGCCCAGGACTAGCGGGAACCAATGAGCAGTTCTTC. Protein product: CASSPGLAGTNEQFF.

The rearrangement joins TRBV7-9 to TRBJ1-1; unclear D gene. The CDR3 consists of 15 residues. V gave up 1 base and J gave up 6 bases, with 15 bases separating them. Germline CDR1 SEHNR, CDR2 FQNEAQ (reference sequence). The CDR3 bases are TGTGCCAGCAGCTTAGTTTTCGGGGTTCCCCCTGAAGCTTTCTTT. Translating gives CASSLVFGVPPEAFF.

This clone was recorded once. V gene TRBV5-1 combines with J gene TRBJ1-1; a weak D match, TRBD1 (6 bases). The ends were cut back, 4 bases at V and 10 bases at J, with 17 bases in the middle. Germline V CDR1 and CDR2: SGHRS, YFSETQ. The CDR3 runs to 13 residues. In DNA form, the CDR3 reads TGCGCCAGCAGCCTAACAAACAGGGTGACAGCTTTCTTT. It translates to CASSLTNRVTAFF.

The chain is built from TRBV2 and TRBJ2-7; 8 bases match TRBD2. The germline V gene encodes CDR1 SNHLY and CDR2 FYNNEI. Trimming removed 5 bases from V and 2 bases from J; junction bases left unmatched: 11. This CDR3 region has 16 residues. The CDR3 DNA follows: TGTGCCAGCAGTAACCTCGGGGGGGGACTGGCCTACGAGCAGTACTTC. Its protein product is CASSNLGGGLAYEQYF.

This chain connects TRBV2 to TRBJ1-4; tentative D call: TRBD1 (6 bases). Per germline, CDR1 SNHLY and CDR2 FYNNEI. The CDR3 has 12 residues. The germline V and J ends were trimmed by 2 bases and 12 bases, with 10 bases remaining between them. CDR3 region: CASSERGLELFF. The DNA of the CDR3 is TGTGCCAGCAGTGAAAGGGGGTTGGAACTGTTTTTT.

V and J are TRBV5-4 and TRBJ1-5; D is possibly TRBD1 (5 bases). Trimming removed 1 base from V and 4 bases from J, with 9 bases in between. This CDR3 has 14 amino acids. Germline CDR1 SGHNT, CDR2 YYREEE (reference sequence). CDR3 protein: CASSLSGSNQPQHF. CDR3 in DNA: TGTGCCAGCAGCTTGTCAGGGTCGAATCAGCCCCAGCATTTT.

The CDR3 here is CASSPRLALTYNEQFF. CDR3 bases: TGTGCCAGCAGCCCGAGACTAGCGCTTACCTACAATGAGCAGTTCTTC. This rearrangement joins TRBV14 to TRBJ2-1; 8 positions agree with TRBD2. The CDR3 sequence is 16 residues long. The germline V gene has CDR1 SGHDN and CDR2 FVKESK. With V trimmed by 4 bases and J by 2 bases, 7 bases remained unmatched.

This chain uses TRBV10-1 with TRBJ1-1; TRBD1 might be the D (6 bases). V was clipped by 0 bases and J by 7 bases, with 12 bases between them. The CDR3 runs to 14 residues. Germline V lookup: CDR1 WNHNN, CDR2 SYGVQD (reference sequence). Here the CDR3 DNA reads TGCGCCAGCAGTGAGTCTAGGACAGCGCGTGAAGCTTTCTTT. Its translation is CASSESRTAREAFF.

This rearrangement joins TRBV10-3 to TRBJ2-3, with 7 bases lining up with TRBD1. This CDR3 is built from 14 residues. V lost 6 bases to trimming and J lost 0 bases; unmatched junction nucleotides: 3. The germline gives CDR1 ENHRY, CDR2 SYGVKD. The CDR3 region is CAIRQGPSTDTQYF. The CDR3 DNA is TGTGCCATCAGACAGGGGCCGAGCACAGATACGCAGTATTTT.